The entry below gives a single T cell receptor (beta chain) sequence along with its context. The antigen is not known. These data originate in a study of graft-versus-host responses after intestinal transplantation. Study context: As for transplant type, recipients had multivisceral, liver-intestinal, or isolated intestinal grafts. Recipients across the board were started on anti-thymocyte globulin induction, then kept on tacrolimus and steroids for about 3 years.

V shed 4 bases and J 3 bases; nucleotides not matched to a gene: 12. The CDR3 consists of 16 residues. Germline assignment: CDR1 SGHVS and CDR2 FQNEAQ. Some clones are missing from TCRdb's copy, which holds only in-frame ones; the method was immunoSEQ multiplex PCR. This table has 90,000 to 130,000 clones, 93% appearing once. This chain uses TRBV7-8 with TRBJ2-7, with 7 nucleotides matching TRBD1. The sequenced sample was unstimulated CD8+ T cells sorted from spleen or lymph node cells, obtained before transplant. This TCR came from a human donor who was the organ donor for an intestinal transplant. CDR3 region: CASSSLTGARLYEQYF. The DNA for the CDR3 is TGTGCCAGCAGCTCTTTAACAGGGGCGCGTCTCTACGAGCAGTACTTC.